One and the same sample provided the 7 T cell receptor beta chains below, sequenced in a study of blood T cell repertoires in COVID-19. Libraries were prepared by immunoSEQ multiplex PCR; TCRdb keeps only in-frame clonotypes and omits some of them. The sample holds tens of thousands of clones, approximately 88% seen once. Sample: peripheral blood. Source of these receptors: a man aged 45-65 years with acute or convalescent COVID-19.

The V call is TRBV28, the J call TRBJ2-5; either TRBD1 or TRBD2 may supply D (9 bases each). Trimming took off 3 bases at V and 4 bases at J, with 39 bases between the two ends. CDR3 length: 23 residues. CDR1 is MDHEN and CDR2 is SYDVKM in the germline V gene. CDR3 loop: CASSLWNSGTGRASGKRGETQYF. The CDR3 DNA follows: TGTGCCAGCAGTTTGTGGAATTCCGGGACAGGGAGGGCTAGCGGGAAAAGGGGAGAGACCCAGTACTTC.

The V and J genes are TRBV30 and TRBJ2-3, with D maybe TRBD1 (5 bases). V gave up 0 bases and J gave up 10 bases, with 11 bases separating them. The CDR3 is 12 amino acids. CDR1 GTSNPN and CDR2 SVGIG come from the germline V gene (reference sequence). CDR3 protein: CAWSVDTRAQYF. In nucleotides, the CDR3 is TGTGCCTGGAGTGTGGACACCAGGGCGCAGTATTTT.

The CDR3 reads CASSAWTGYQETQYF. CDR3 bases: TGCGCCAGCAGCGCCTGGACAGGGTACCAAGAGACCCAGTACTTC. The gene calls are TRBV5-1 and TRBJ2-5; 8 positions agree with TRBD1. The trim removed 4 bases at V and 0 bases at J, leaving 5 bases unmatched. The germline V gene encodes CDR1 SGHRS and CDR2 YFSETQ. The CDR3 sequence is 15 residues long.

This chain connects TRBV6-5 to TRBJ1-5; TRBD1 aligns across 8 bases. V shed 10 bases, J shed 4 bases, and the junction held 6 bases outside the gene matches. Germline CDR1 MNHEY, CDR2 SVGAGI. The CDR3 runs 13 residues. In DNA, the CDR3 is TGTGCCACCCGGACAGGGCTGAATCAGCCCCAGCATTTT. This codes for CATRTGLNQPQHF.

In this sample, this clone turned up a few times. The chain has TRBV24-1 and TRBJ2-1, with 7 positions matching TRBD2. Germline lookup yields CDR1 KGHDR and CDR2 SFDVKD. This CDR3 comprises 14 residues. The ends lost 6 bases at V and 4 bases at J; junction bases unmatched: 5. The CDR3 reads CATSTAGPYNEQFF. CDR3 coding DNA: TGTGCCACCAGTACAGCGGGACCATACAATGAGCAGTTCTTC.

The rearrangement uses TRBV19 and TRBJ2-7, with TRBD2 identical over 10 bases. Per the germline V gene, CDR1 is LNHDA and CDR2 is SQIVND (reference sequence). The V and J ends lost 5 bases and 3 bases, in that order; junction bases with no gene match: 4. The CDR3 sequence is 14 residues long. CDR3 in DNA: TGTGCCAGTAGTTCCGGACTAGCGGTCTACGAGCAGTACTTC. It yields the protein CASSSGLAVYEQYF.

The chain carries TRBV19 and TRBJ1-4, with 7 bases that match TRBD1. The length of the CDR3 is 15 residues. Germline lookup yields CDR1 LNHDA and CDR2 SQIVND (reference sequence). The ends lost 2 bases at V and 3 bases at J; junction bases unmatched: 3. The CDR3 here is CASSIRGQPNEKLFF. CDR3 DNA sequence: TGTGCCAGTAGTATAAGGGGACAGCCTAATGAAAAACTGTTTTTT.